These 25 T cell receptor beta chains share one sample of origin, sequenced in a study of cytomegalovirus exposure and HLA in healthy donors. Generated by immunoSEQ multiplex PCR, the TCRdb table keeps only in-frame clones and is missing some. The sample records 200,000 to 250,000 clones, approximately 80% being singletons. The sample taken for sequencing was PBMCs. The source is a woman in her twenties or thirties in good health and CMV-seropositive.

The chain recombines TRBV5-1 with TRBJ2-1; TRBD1 agrees at 9 bases. Looked up from germline, CDR1 is SGHRS and CDR2 is YFSETQ. Germline trimming cut 2 bases from V and 7 bases from J; bases unmatched to any gene: 10. The CDR3 totals 16 residues. The CDR3: CASSFSGTGLKNEQFF. CDR3 nucleotides: TGCGCCAGCAGCTTCTCCGGGACAGGGTTGAAAAATGAGCAGTTCTTC.

The rearrangement joins TRBV30 to TRBJ2-7, with 9 bases identical to TRBD2. The CDR3 spans 15 residues. V dropped 2 bases and J dropped 5; count of bases not matched to a gene: 10. CDR1 is GTSNPN, CDR2 SVGIG, per germline (reference sequence). CDR3 loop: CAWSRAGGPGNEQYF. DNA for the CDR3: TGTGCCTGGAGTCGTGCGGGAGGGCCCGGCAACGAGCAGTACTTC. Full variable domain (rest looked up from reference TRBV30 and TRBJ2-7): SQTIHQWPATLVQPVGSPLSLECTVEGTSNPNLYWYRQAAGRGLQLLFYSVGIGQISSEVPQNLSASRPQDRQFILSSKKLLLSDSGFYLCAWSRAGGPGNEQYFGPGTRLTVT.

The chain recombines TRBV27 with TRBJ2-1, with 12 bases aligning to TRBD2. The J segment lost 0 bases and the V segment lost 6 bases, leaving 6 bases of the junction unmatched. CDR1 is MNHEY and CDR2 is SMNVEV in the germline V gene (reference sequence). The CDR3 is 17 amino acids. CDR3 DNA sequence: TGTGCCAGCAGGGGACTAGCGGGTATAATCTCCTACAATGAGCAGTTCTTC. Amino acids: CASRGLAGIISYNEQFF.

This rearrangement joins TRBV30 to TRBJ2-3; 9 bases fit TRBD1. V trimming: 2 bases; J trimming: 1 base; junction bases outside the gene matches: 1. The CDR3 has 14 amino acids. The germline gives CDR1 GTSNPN, CDR2 SVGIG (reference sequence). Here the CDR3 DNA reads TGTGCCTGGAGTCGGACAGGGGGCACAGATACGCAGTATTTT. As protein: CAWSRTGGTDTQYF.

The V and J genes are TRBV7-9 and TRBJ1-4; 8 positions match TRBD1. Germline-derived CDR1 and CDR2 are SEHNR and FQNEAQ (reference sequence). V shed 4 bases, J shed 0 bases, and the junction held 7 bases outside the gene matches. This CDR3 has 17 amino acids. DNA of the CDR3: TGTGCCAGCAGCTCTGGGACAGGATCCCCAACTAATGAAAAACTGTTTTTT. Translated: CASSSGTGSPTNEKLFF. The full variable domain, its missing parts supplied by reference TRBV7-9 and TRBJ1-4, is DTGVSQNPRHKITKRGQNVTFRCDPISEHNRLYWYRQTLGQGPEFLTYFQNEAQLEKSRLLSDRFSAERPKGSFSTLEIQRTEQGDSAMYLCASSSGTGSPTNEKLFFGSGTQLSVL.

This chain uses TRBV29-1 with TRBJ1-1; D is uncertain. The germline CDR1 and CDR2 sequences are SQVTM and ANQGSEA. Trimming took off 0 bases at V and 10 bases at J, with 9 bases between the two ends. CDR3 length: 11 residues. CDR3 DNA: TGCAGCGTTGAAGACCGGGTAGGAGCTTTCTTT. Translation gives CSVEDRVGAFF.

The chain has TRBV27 and TRBJ2-3, with 8 nucleotides matching TRBD2. V lost 7 bases and J lost 1; bases outside the gene matches: 4. This CDR3 spans 14 amino acids. Germline CDR1 is MNHEY and CDR2 is SMNVEV (reference sequence). This CDR3 is CASTRRGGTDTQYF. The DNA of the CDR3 is TGTGCCAGCACTAGGCGGGGGGGCACAGATACGCAGTATTTT.

The J gene is TRBJ2-7, the V gene TRBV2; perhaps D is TRBD1 or TRBD2 (5 bases each). In germline, CDR1 is SNHLY, CDR2 FYNNEI. With 4 bases removed from V and 3 bases from J, the gap between germline ends came to 10 bases. The CDR3 loop spans 13 amino acids. The CDR3 region is CASSGDGVYEQYF. DNA of the CDR3: TGTGCCAGCAGTGGGGACGGAGTCTACGAGCAGTACTTC. The full variable domain, with the rest looked up from reference TRBV2 and TRBJ2-7, is EPEVTQTPSHQVTQMGQEVILRCVPISNHLYFYWYRQILGQKVEFLVSFYNNEISEKSEIFDDQFSVERPDGSNFTLKIRSTKLEDSAMYFCASSGDGVYEQYFGPGTRLTVT.

For the CDR3, the DNA is TGTGCCTGGAACATAGCGGGGGGGGTCCATGAGCAGTTCTTC. Translation gives CAWNIAGGVHEQFF. The chain links TRBV30 to TRBJ2-1; 11 nucleotides line up with TRBD2. The CDR3 loop spans 14 amino acids. V gave up 4 bases and J gave up 8 bases; unmatched junction bases: 7. Per the germline V gene, CDR1 is GTSNPN and CDR2 is SVGIG (reference sequence).

V is TRBV29-1 and J is TRBJ2-7; 8 positions match TRBD2. The CDR3 is 16 residues long. Losses at the gene ends were 6 bases for V and 0 bases for J; bases not matched to a gene: 13. CDR1 and CDR2 from the germline V gene are SQVTM and ANQGSEA. The CDR3 spells CSVDIWREVPSYEQYF. In DNA, the CDR3 is TGCAGCGTGGATATCTGGCGGGAGGTCCCCTCCTACGAGCAGTACTTC.

The V and J genes are TRBV5-1 and TRBJ2-5, with D unclear. The CDR3 totals 12 residues. V shed 2 bases and J shed 5 bases, with 7 bases lying between them. Looked up from germline, CDR1 is SGHRS and CDR2 is YFSETQ. CDR3 sequence reads: CASSFNTETQYF. Written as DNA, the CDR3 is TGCGCCAGCAGCTTCAACACGGAGACCCAGTACTTC.

This clone was counted only a few times. This rearrangement joins TRBV10-3 to TRBJ2-5; D is undetermined. Trimming took 4 bases from V and 2 from J, leaving 11 bases between them. The CDR3 loop spans 14 amino acids. The germline V gene encodes CDR1 ENHRY and CDR2 SYGVKD. The CDR3 DNA follows: TGTGCCATCAGTGCAGGAGAAGAGCAAGAGACCCAGTACTTC. Protein sequence: CAISAGEEQETQYF.

The genes are TRBV5-1 and TRBJ2-7, with 8 bases that match TRBD1. The CDR3 consists of 13 residues. The V gene's germline CDR1 is SGHRS and CDR2 YFSETQ. The J segment lost 3 bases and the V segment lost 4 bases, leaving 3 bases of the junction unmatched. The CDR3 DNA sequence: TGCGCCAGCAGCACACAGGGGGGCTACGAGCAGTACTTC. It yields the protein CASSTQGGYEQYF.

V and J are TRBV16 and TRBJ1-2; 9 bases agree with TRBD1. The trim removed 0 bases at V and 2 bases at J, leaving 1 base unmatched. The CDR3 runs to 15 residues. Germline V gives CDR1 KGHSY, CDR2 FQNENV. The CDR3 sequence: CASSQSGTGNYGYTF. As DNA, the CDR3 is TGTGCCAGCAGCCAATCCGGGACAGGGAACTATGGCTACACCTTC.

This chain uses TRBV5-4 with TRBJ1-2; weak D call: TRBD1 (6 bases). V lost 7 bases and J 4 bases, leaving 20 bases between the germline ends. The CDR3 is 15 residues long. Per the germline V gene, CDR1 is SGHNT and CDR2 is YYREEE (reference sequence). The CDR3 sequence is CASYHRDTDLYGYTF. The CDR3, as DNA: TGTGCCAGCTACCACCGGGACACGGACCTCTATGGCTACACCTTC.

The V gene is TRBV27, the J gene TRBJ1-2; 9 bases align to TRBD1. CDR1 is MNHEY, CDR2 SMNVEV, per germline (reference sequence). The junction had 7 bases not matched to a gene; V was cut back by 6 bases and J by 8 bases. The CDR3 runs to 13 residues. CDR3 amino acids: CASRSTDRGGYTF. DNA for the CDR3: TGTGCCAGCAGATCCACGGACAGGGGCGGCTACACCTTC.

This chain links TRBV4-1 with TRBJ1-5, with D perhaps TRBD1 (6 bases). V lost 3 bases to trimming and J lost 4 bases, with 16 bases between them. The CDR3 extends over 16 amino acids. From germline, CDR1 is MGHRA and CDR2 YSYEKL. This CDR3 reads CASSHSGVRGNQPQHF. The CDR3 coding sequence is TGCGCCAGCAGCCACTCAGGTGTCAGGGGAAATCAGCCCCAGCATTTT.

The chain employs TRBV30 and TRBJ2-7; D is undetermined. Between the trimmed V and J ends, which lost 4 bases and 0 bases, there was a span of 13 bases. The V gene's germline CDR1 is GTSNPN and CDR2 SVGIG (reference sequence). The CDR3 length is 14 residues. The CDR3 DNA reads as TGTGCCTGGAATCTCGGTCTCAGCTCCTACGAGCAGTACTTC. It codes for CAWNLGLSSYEQYF.

The genes are TRBV9 and TRBJ2-6, with TRBD1 as a possible D gene (6 bases). Trimming cost V 3 bases and J 4 bases, with 17 bases left between them. The germline CDR1 and CDR2 sequences are SGDLS and YYNGEE. This CDR3 comprises 17 residues. In nucleotides, the CDR3 is TGTGCCAGCAGCGACCCACCACAGGGAATGGGGGCCAACGTCCTGACTTTC. Its translation: CASSDPPQGMGANVLTF.

V gene TRBV28 combines with J gene TRBJ2-7; D call uncertain. V was clipped by 4 bases and J by 4 bases, with 8 bases between them. Germline-derived CDR1 and CDR2 are MDHEN and SYDVKM. This CDR3 is built from 12 residues. The CDR3 sequence is CASSSSFYEQYF. CDR3 in DNA: TGTGCCAGCAGTTCATCCTTTTACGAGCAGTACTTC. Using reference TRBV28 and TRBJ2-7 for the parts outside the CDR3, the full variable domain is DVKVTQSSRYLVKRTGEKVFLECVQDMDHENMFWYRQDPGLGLRLIYFSYDVKMKEKGDIPEGYSVSREKKERFSLILESASTNQTSMYLCASSSSFYEQYFGPGTRLTVT.

The CDR3 DNA is TGTGCCAGCTCACCGTCGGCGGGCTCTGGAAACACCATATATTTT. Translating it yields CASSPSAGSGNTIYF. The V and J genes are TRBV18 and TRBJ1-3; D unresolved. Germline CDR1 KGHSH, CDR2 LQKENI. The CDR3 has 15 residues. Trimming shortened V by 3 bases and J by 0 bases, and 9 bases separated the two germline ends.

This chain links TRBV6-5 with TRBJ2-7; 7 bases align to TRBD2. V shed 2 bases and J 4 bases; nucleotides not matched to a gene: 5. The length of the CDR3 is 14 residues. Germline-derived CDR1 and CDR2 are MNHEY and SVGAGI. The chain's CDR3 is CASSYAGVGYEQYF. CDR3 DNA sequence: TGTGCCAGCAGTTACGCGGGAGTAGGTTACGAGCAGTACTTC.

This clone was found many times. The chain is built from TRBV10-3 and TRBJ1-1; the D is unclear. The CDR3 covers 13 residues. V lost 2 bases and J 4 bases, leaving 8 bases between the germline ends. Germline V lookup: CDR1 ENHRY, CDR2 SYGVKD. Written as DNA, the CDR3 is TGTGCCATCAGTGAGGTCAGCACCACTGAAGCTTTCTTT. As protein: CAISEVSTTEAFF.

This clone was observed a handful of times. The chain employs TRBV9 and TRBJ1-2, with TRBD1 matching 10 bases. CDR3 length: 16 amino acids. The J segment lost 7 bases and the V segment lost 3 bases, leaving 12 bases of the junction unmatched. CDR1 SGDLS and CDR2 YYNGEE come from the germline V gene. The CDR3 region is CASSGGTGEIVGGYTF. CDR3 DNA sequence: TGTGCCAGCAGCGGAGGGACAGGGGAAATCGTAGGTGGCTACACCTTC.

Concerning this clone itself: This CDR3 is also generated by other DNA sequences in the sample. The V gene is TRBV30, the J gene TRBJ2-7; D is unresolved. V lost 4 bases, J lost 4 bases, and 8 bases lay in between. CDR1 GTSNPN and CDR2 SVGIG come from the germline V gene (reference sequence). The CDR3 length is 11 residues. The CDR3 here is CAWTAGYEQYF. CDR3 in DNA: TGTGCCTGGACAGCAGGTTACGAGCAGTACTTC.